A selection of T cell receptor beta chains follows, all from one sample in a study of blood T cell repertoires in COVID-19. The repertoire was sequenced with immunoSEQ multiplex PCR; TCRdb's copy has only in-frame clones and lacks some. This table has 200,000 to 250,000 clones, 70% to 85% appearing once. The sequencing sample was made of PBMCs or T cells enriched from blood (not recorded which). The receptors shown here come from a man between 35 and 55 years old who had recovered from COVID-19. Both conserved end residues are part of each CDR3. The order of the fields is V gene, J gene, D gene, clone size, CDR3 protein, CDR3 DNA. A D gene is named only where the DNA matches it firmly. Clone size is not always given. Where it is, it says once, few, many or a class for expanded clones.

V gene: TRBV14
J gene: TRBJ2-1
D gene: NA
clone size: few
CDR3 protein: CASSQNANQGGEQFF
CDR3 DNA: TGTGCCAGCAGCCAGAACGCCAACCAAGGGGGTGAGCAGTTCTTC

V gene: TRBV19
J gene: TRBJ2-7
D gene: TRBD1
clone size: once
CDR3 protein: CASSWDRISGEQYF
CDR3 DNA: TGTGCCAGTAGTTGGGACAGGATATCAGGCGAGCAGTACTTC

V gene: TRBV6-4
J gene: TRBJ1-2
D gene: TRBD1
clone size: NA
CDR3 protein: CASSDSARGNYGYTF
CDR3 DNA: TGTGCCAGCAGTGACTCGGCCAGGGGGAACTATGGCTACACCTTC

V gene: TRBV5-5
J gene: TRBJ2-7
D gene: NA
clone size: NA
CDR3 protein: CASSFDSSYEQYF
CDR3 DNA: TGTGCCAGCAGCTTTGACAGCTCCTACGAGCAGTACTTC

V gene: TRBV5-4
J gene: TRBJ1-1
D gene: NA
clone size: NA
CDR3 protein: CASSPRTAMNTEAFF
CDR3 DNA: TGTGCCAGCAGCCCCCGGACAGCAATGAACACTGAAGCTTTCTTT

V gene: TRBV27
J gene: TRBJ1-2
D gene: TRBD1
clone size: NA
CDR3 protein: CASSGTGGDGYTF
CDR3 DNA: TGTGCCAGCAGTGGTACAGGGGGGGATGGCTACACCTTC

V gene: TRBV28
J gene: TRBJ2-2
D gene: TRBD2
clone size: few
CDR3 protein: CASKRGGTGELFF
CDR3 DNA: TGTGCCAGCAAGAGGGGAGGGACCGGGGAGCTGTTTTTT

V gene: TRBV5-1
J gene: TRBJ2-1
D gene: NA
clone size: NA
CDR3 protein: CASSLELFVGAHNEQFF
CDR3 DNA: TGCGCCAGCAGCTTGGAGCTGTTTGTGGGGGCTCACAATGAGCAGTTCTTC

V gene: TRBV6-5
J gene: TRBJ1-2
D gene: TRBD1
clone size: NA
CDR3 protein: CASSYSQGDYGYTF
CDR3 DNA: TGTGCCAGCAGTTACTCTCAGGGGGACTATGGCTACACCTTC

V gene: TRBV12-2
J gene: TRBJ1-1
D gene: NA
clone size: NA
CDR3 protein: CASRLVVQGPNTEAFF
CDR3 DNA: TGTGCAAGTCGCTTAGTTGTGCAGGGTCCGAACACTGAAGCTTTCTTT

V gene: TRBV7-9
J gene: TRBJ1-1
D gene: NA
clone size: NA
CDR3 protein: CAAAGSSTEAFF
CDR3 DNA: TGTGCCGCTGCAGGGTCCTCCACTGAAGCTTTCTTT

V gene: TRBV6-1
J gene: TRBJ2-5
D gene: NA
clone size: NA
CDR3 protein: CASSEARTQYF
CDR3 DNA: TGTGCCAGCAGTGAAGCGAGGACCCAGTACTTC

V gene: TRBV5-1
J gene: TRBJ1-4
D gene: NA
clone size: NA
CDR3 protein: CASSPFGVTNEKLFF
CDR3 DNA: TGCGCCAGCAGCCCCTTCGGGGTGACTAATGAAAAACTGTTTTTT

V gene: TRBV3-1/TRBV3-2
J gene: TRBJ1-1
D gene: NA
clone size: NA
CDR3 protein: CASSPRGTEAFF
CDR3 DNA: TGTGCCAGCAGCCCCCGGGGCACTGAAGCTTTCTTT

V gene: TRBV9
J gene: TRBJ2-3
D gene: NA
clone size: once
CDR3 protein: CASSVGGGGTDTQYF
CDR3 DNA: TGTGCCAGCAGCGTTGGGGGGGGCGGCACAGATACGCAGTATTTT

V gene: TRBV5-6
J gene: TRBJ2-1
D gene: TRBD1
clone size: NA
CDR3 protein: CASSLEQGSWFRNEQFF
CDR3 DNA: TGTGCCAGCAGCTTGGAACAGGGGTCTTGGTTTCGAAATGAGCAGTTCTTC

V gene: TRBV29-1
J gene: TRBJ2-1
D gene: NA
clone size: NA
CDR3 protein: CSREWSNEQFF
CDR3 DNA: TGCAGCAGGGAGTGGTCCAATGAGCAGTTCTTC

V gene: TRBV9
J gene: TRBJ2-4
D gene: NA
clone size: NA
CDR3 protein: CASSFRLDEDIQYF
CDR3 DNA: TGTGCCAGCAGCTTTAGGCTAGACGAGGACATTCAGTACTTC

V gene: TRBV5-8
J gene: TRBJ2-6
D gene: NA
clone size: NA
CDR3 protein: CASNHGRELGANVLTF
CDR3 DNA: TGTGCCAGCAACCACGGCCGGGAGTTGGGGGCCAACGTCCTGACTTTC

V gene: TRBV15
J gene: TRBJ2-3
D gene: TRBD1
clone size: few
CDR3 protein: CATSSRQGADTQYF
CDR3 DNA: TGTGCCACCAGCAGTAGACAGGGGGCAGATACGCAGTATTTT

V gene: TRBV6-5
J gene: TRBJ2-2
D gene: TRBD1
clone size: NA
CDR3 protein: CASRGQGANTGELFF
CDR3 DNA: TGTGCCAGCAGGGGACAGGGCGCGAACACCGGGGAGCTGTTTTTT

V gene: TRBV9
J gene: TRBJ2-2
D gene: TRBD2
clone size: NA
CDR3 protein: CASGRDTGELFF
CDR3 DNA: TGTGCTAGCGGGAGGGACACCGGGGAGCTGTTTTTT

V gene: TRBV27
J gene: TRBJ1-1
D gene: NA
clone size: few
CDR3 protein: CASSLWQNTEAFF
CDR3 DNA: TGTGCCAGCAGTTTGTGGCAGAACACTGAAGCTTTCTTT

V gene: TRBV7-6
J gene: TRBJ2-1
D gene: NA
clone size: once
CDR3 protein: CASSLVLAPQYNEQFF
CDR3 DNA: TGTGCCAGCAGCTTAGTCCTAGCGCCGCAATACAATGAGCAGTTCTTC

V gene: TRBV4-2
J gene: TRBJ2-3
D gene: NA
clone size: NA
CDR3 protein: CASSQDVTGKVADTQYF
CDR3 DNA: TGTGCCAGCAGCCAAGATGTGACAGGCAAGGTCGCAGATACGCAGTATTTT

V gene: TRBV5-6
J gene: TRBJ2-7
D gene: NA
clone size: NA
CDR3 protein: CASSIQGHEQYF
CDR3 DNA: TGTGCCAGCAGCATCCAGGGGCACGAGCAGTACTTC

V gene: TRBV10-3
J gene: TRBJ2-6
D gene: TRBD1
clone size: NA
CDR3 protein: CAIRDRGSLSGANVLTF
CDR3 DNA: TGTGCCATCAGGGACAGGGGGTCCCTCTCTGGGGCCAACGTCCTGACTTTC

V gene: TRBV19
J gene: TRBJ1-1
D gene: NA
clone size: few
CDR3 protein: CASSAIMNTEAFF
CDR3 DNA: TGTGCCAGTAGCGCGATTATGAACACTGAAGCTTTCTTT

V gene: TRBV5-1
J gene: TRBJ2-1
D gene: TRBD2
clone size: NA
CDR3 protein: CASSLERAGEGEFF
CDR3 DNA: TGCGCCAGCAGCTTGGAGAGAGCGGGAGAGGGAGAGTTCTTC

V gene: TRBV5-4
J gene: TRBJ2-1
D gene: TRBD1
clone size: NA
CDR3 protein: CASSLDRGNEQFF
CDR3 DNA: TGTGCCAGCAGCTTGGACAGGGGCAATGAGCAGTTCTTC

V gene: TRBV6-5
J gene: TRBJ2-7
D gene: TRBD1
clone size: NA
CDR3 protein: CASRRGQGTYEQYF
CDR3 DNA: TGTGCCAGCAGACGGGGACAGGGAACCTACGAGCAGTACTTC

V gene: TRBV14
J gene: TRBJ2-5
D gene: TRBD2
clone size: NA
CDR3 protein: CASRHSGSGETQYF
CDR3 DNA: TGTGCCAGCCGACATAGCGGGAGCGGGGAGACCCAGTACTTC

V gene: TRBV28
J gene: TRBJ2-1
D gene: TRBD2
clone size: NA
CDR3 protein: CASSLYRGRGARSSYNEQFF
CDR3 DNA: TGTGCCAGCAGTTTATATCGAGGGAGGGGTGCGAGGAGCTCCTACAATGAGCAGTTCTTC

V gene: TRBV19
J gene: TRBJ2-1
D gene: TRBD2
clone size: NA
CDR3 protein: CASSIIGGYYNEQFF
CDR3 DNA: TGTGCCAGTAGTATCATCGGGGGGTATTACAATGAGCAGTTCTTC

V gene: TRBV5-4
J gene: TRBJ2-2
D gene: TRBD2
clone size: NA
CDR3 protein: CASSSTLAGDVRGELFF
CDR3 DNA: TGTGCCAGCAGCTCAACTCTAGCGGGAGACGTAAGGGGGGAGCTGTTTTTT

V gene: TRBV6-6
J gene: TRBJ2-1
D gene: TRBD2
clone size: NA
CDR3 protein: CASNPSGSSYNEQFF
CDR3 DNA: TGTGCCAGCAATCCTAGCGGGAGTTCCTACAATGAGCAGTTCTTC

V gene: TRBV6-5
J gene: TRBJ2-5
D gene: NA
clone size: NA
CDR3 protein: CAIRTPQETQYF
CDR3 DNA: TGTGCCATCCGGACACCCCAAGAGACCCAGTACTTC

V gene: TRBV28
J gene: TRBJ1-6
D gene: TRBD1
clone size: NA
CDR3 protein: CASSSIRGGGNSPLHF
CDR3 DNA: TGTGCCAGCAGTTCGATACGAGGGGGCGGGAATTCACCCCTCCACTTT

V gene: TRBV7-9
J gene: TRBJ1-3
D gene: NA
clone size: few
CDR3 protein: CASSLATVPGNTIYF
CDR3 DNA: TGTGCCAGCAGCTTAGCAACAGTACCTGGAAACACCATATATTTT

V gene: TRBV5-4
J gene: TRBJ2-5
D gene: TRBD2
clone size: NA
CDR3 protein: CASSLGTSGGQETQYF
CDR3 DNA: TGTGCCAGCAGCTTGGGGACTAGCGGGGGCCAAGAGACCCAGTACTTC

V gene: TRBV7-3
J gene: TRBJ2-6
D gene: TRBD1
clone size: NA
CDR3 protein: CASSLRGQSSGANVLTF
CDR3 DNA: TGTGCCAGCAGCTTAAGGGGACAGAGCTCTGGGGCCAACGTCCTGACTTTC

V gene: TRBV28
J gene: TRBJ1-1
D gene: TRBD1
clone size: NA
CDR3 protein: CASRSDRVTEAFF
CDR3 DNA: TGTGCCAGCAGGTCGGACAGGGTGACTGAAGCTTTCTTT

V gene: TRBV3-1/TRBV3-2
J gene: TRBJ1-1
D gene: TRBD1
clone size: NA
CDR3 protein: CASSNRDRSEAFF
CDR3 DNA: TGTGCCAGCAGCAACCGGGACAGGTCGGAAGCTTTCTTT

V gene: TRBV29-1
J gene: TRBJ2-7
D gene: NA
clone size: NA
CDR3 protein: CSVKGLAYEQYF
CDR3 DNA: TGCAGCGTTAAGGGGCTCGCCTACGAGCAGTACTTC

V gene: TRBV29-1
J gene: TRBJ2-3
D gene: TRBD2
clone size: NA
CDR3 protein: CSVWGRVRADTQYF
CDR3 DNA: TGCAGCGTTTGGGGGAGGGTTCGGGCAGATACGCAGTATTTT

V gene: TRBV5-1
J gene: TRBJ2-3
D gene: TRBD2
clone size: NA
CDR3 protein: CASSLGASGRVDTQYF
CDR3 DNA: TGCGCCAGCTCCCTCGGGGCTAGCGGGAGGGTAGATACGCAGTATTTT

V gene: TRBV6-5
J gene: TRBJ2-6
D gene: TRBD1
clone size: NA
CDR3 protein: CASRQGLGGANVLTF
CDR3 DNA: TGTGCCAGCAGACAGGGGTTAGGTGGGGCCAACGTCCTGACTTTC

V gene: TRBV5-1
J gene: TRBJ2-5
D gene: TRBD1
clone size: NA
CDR3 protein: CASSEGAIGETQYF
CDR3 DNA: TGCGCCAGCAGCGAGGGGGCGATCGGGGAGACCCAGTACTTC

V gene: TRBV7-3
J gene: TRBJ2-1
D gene: TRBD2
clone size: NA
CDR3 protein: CASSLMSGRGNEQFF
CDR3 DNA: TGTGCCAGCAGCTTAATGAGCGGGAGGGGGAATGAGCAGTTCTTC

V gene: TRBV27
J gene: TRBJ2-1
D gene: TRBD2
clone size: NA
CDR3 protein: CASSLRWLAGGDQYNEQFF
CDR3 DNA: TGTGCCAGCAGTTTAAGGTGGCTAGCGGGGGGCGACCAATACAATGAGCAGTTCTTC

V gene: TRBV4-2
J gene: TRBJ2-3
D gene: TRBD2
clone size: once
CDR3 protein: CASSLNAGGGADTQYF
CDR3 DNA: TGTGCCAGCAGCCTAAATGCGGGAGGGGGGGCAGATACGCAGTATTTT